Listed below are T cell receptor beta chains from one sample, sequenced in a study of long-term antiretroviral therapy in people with HIV. Clones were read by immunoSEQ multiplex PCR, and TCRdb kept only the in-frame ones, dropping some. The repertoire holds tens of thousands of clones, with 85% to 90% as singletons. This specimen was unsorted PBMCs, taken roughly 4.5 years after starting antiretroviral therapy. Source of these receptors: a man aged 25 to 40 with HIV. CDR3s leave out the opening cysteine and the closing phenylalanine or tryptophan.

v_gene: TRBV19; j_gene: TRBJ1-4; CDR3aa: ASSRPGTGDEKLF
v_gene: TRBV7-6; j_gene: TRBJ2-1; CDR3aa: ASSLAGQGVLGSWNEQF
v_gene: TRBV6-5; j_gene: TRBJ1-1; CDR3aa: ASSYSGASEAF
v_gene: TRBV18; j_gene: TRBJ1-4; CDR3aa: ASSPLNPPATNEKLF
v_gene: TRBV2; j_gene: TRBJ2-1; CDR3aa: ASSEVAGGYEQF
v_gene: TRBV27; j_gene: TRBJ2-7; CDR3aa: ASSLAGGPYEQY
v_gene: TRBV4-3; j_gene: TRBJ1-1; CDR3aa: ASSQDLGNRDTEAF
v_gene: TRBV4-1; j_gene: TRBJ1-5; CDR3aa: ASSQVMFRGSRQPQH
v_gene: TRBV14; j_gene: TRBJ2-3; CDR3aa: ASSQDAAGTSTDTQY
v_gene: TRBV6-1; j_gene: TRBJ1-1; CDR3aa: ASSSTFPSSTEAF
v_gene: TRBV7-5; j_gene: TRBJ2-2; CDR3aa: ARSLTSSAGDVPGELF
v_gene: TRBV18; j_gene: TRBJ1-2; CDR3aa: ASSPPDRVHGYT
v_gene: TRBV19; j_gene: TRBJ2-1; CDR3aa: ASSIRHEQF
v_gene: TRBV7-2; j_gene: TRBJ1-6; CDR3aa: ASSLQGAGSPLH
v_gene: TRBV7-2; j_gene: TRBJ2-5; CDR3aa: ASSLGGEGETQY
v_gene: TRBV11-2; j_gene: TRBJ1-1; CDR3aa: ASSRLGSMNTEAF
v_gene: TRBV5-1; j_gene: TRBJ2-7; CDR3aa: ASSPEPLSPQGPHEQY
v_gene: TRBV19; j_gene: TRBJ1-4; CDR3aa: ASFSPGGGEKLF
v_gene: TRBV11-2; j_gene: TRBJ2-1; CDR3aa: ASRAGGPRNEQF
v_gene: TRBV7-3; j_gene: TRBJ2-1; CDR3aa: ASSLTSGSPYNEQF
v_gene: TRBV15; j_gene: TRBJ2-1; CDR3aa: ATSRDLGGRVNEQF
v_gene: TRBV9; j_gene: TRBJ2-2; CDR3aa: ASSPTLNTNTGELF
v_gene: TRBV9; j_gene: TRBJ1-5; CDR3aa: ASSVGRDRGPYQPQH
v_gene: TRBV11-2; j_gene: TRBJ2-5; CDR3aa: ASSHLAGGQGKTQY
v_gene: TRBV7-6; j_gene: TRBJ2-1; CDR3aa: ASSSPRTSGVREQF
v_gene: TRBV19; j_gene: TRBJ1-5; CDR3aa: ASSWGREINQPQH
v_gene: TRBV9; j_gene: TRBJ2-3; CDR3aa: ASSAGGFRDTQY
v_gene: TRBV29-1; j_gene: TRBJ2-6; CDR3aa: SVALSGANVLT
v_gene: TRBV5-8; j_gene: TRBJ1-4; CDR3aa: ASSLYQEGTNEKLF
v_gene: TRBV4-3; j_gene: TRBJ1-2; CDR3aa: ASSQEVFNYGYT
v_gene: TRBV27; j_gene: TRBJ1-2; CDR3aa: ASSGTMTGDYGYT
v_gene: TRBV28; j_gene: TRBJ2-7; CDR3aa: ASREGTAREQY
v_gene: TRBV6-1; j_gene: TRBJ2-7; CDR3aa: ASTPLLTYEQY
v_gene: TRBV19; j_gene: TRBJ2-7; CDR3aa: ASSSRAEARKKYEQY
v_gene: TRBV29-1; j_gene: TRBJ1-5; CDR3aa: SVGPHQNQPQH
v_gene: TRBV30; j_gene: TRBJ2-1; CDR3aa: AWLPWGYNEQF
v_gene: TRBV18; j_gene: TRBJ2-7; CDR3aa: ASSRPPGQGVEQY
v_gene: TRBV7-6; j_gene: TRBJ2-7; CDR3aa: ASSLDGSLYEQY
v_gene: TRBV7-9; j_gene: TRBJ1-5; CDR3aa: ASSPGGGRDQPQH
v_gene: TRBV20-1; j_gene: TRBJ1-1; CDR3aa: SAGGWSEAF
v_gene: TRBV6-1; j_gene: TRBJ1-6; CDR3aa: ASTEGRNSPLH
v_gene: TRBV7-2; j_gene: TRBJ2-1; CDR3aa: ASTWGVFSPSGNEQF